These 24 T cell receptor beta chains were all obtained from the same sample, sequenced in a study of blood T cell repertoires in COVID-19. Repertoires were generated with immunoSEQ multiplex PCR, while TCRdb's copy carries only in-frame clones and drops some. The table lists 250,000 or so clones, around 85% of them singletons. The sample comprised peripheral blood. These receptors were taken from a man in his 60s with acute or convalescent COVID-19.

V is TRBV5-4 and J is TRBJ2-5; D is undetermined. The V end was cut by 0 bases, the J end by 4 bases, with 10 bases between. The CDR3 is 14 residues long. Per germline, CDR1 SGHNT and CDR2 YYREEE (reference sequence). CDR3 region: CASSLESQVETQYF. CDR3 nucleotides: TGTGCCAGCAGCTTGGAGTCCCAGGTAGAGACCCAGTACTTC.

J is TRBJ1-1 and V is TRBV7-8; possible D gene TRBD1, 5 bases. From germline, CDR1 is SGHVS and CDR2 FQNEAQ. The length of the CDR3 is 12 residues. V dropped 1 base and J dropped 11 bases, with 11 bases sitting between them. The CDR3 DNA follows: TGTGCCAGCAGCTTAGAGGCAGGGAGGGCTTTCTTT. Translating gives CASSLEAGRAFF.

The chain combines TRBV5-6 with TRBJ2-7; tentative D call: TRBD1 (5 bases). Germline V gene data show CDR1 as SGHDT and CDR2 as YYEEEE. This CDR3 has 15 residues. V was shortened by 4 bases and J by 2 bases, with 16 bases between the two germline ends. CDR3 sequence: CASSRGPEIPYEQYF. For the CDR3, the DNA is TGTGCCAGCAGCAGGGGCCCCGAGATCCCCTACGAGCAGTACTTC.

The chain carries TRBV6-5 and TRBJ1-2; TRBD1 might be the D (5 bases). Germline-derived CDR1 and CDR2 are MNHEY and SVGAGI. The CDR3 consists of 14 residues. The germline V and J ends were trimmed by 7 bases and 5 bases, with 17 bases remaining between them. The DNA for the CDR3 is TGTGCCAGCATGCGGGAGGGGAAACTATATGGCTACACCTTC. This sequence encodes CASMREGKLYGYTF.

This chain links TRBV27 with TRBJ1-1; tentative D call: TRBD1 (6 bases). Germline V gene lookup returns CDR1 MNHEY and CDR2 SMNVEV (reference sequence). The CDR3 length is 13 residues. With 1 base removed from V and 3 bases from J, the gap between germline ends came to 6 bases. In DNA, the CDR3 is TGTGCCAGCAGTTTATACAGGGACACTGAAGCTTTCTTT. Its translation is CASSLYRDTEAFF.

DNA for the CDR3: TGCGCCAGCAGCGGACAGGGGGTCGGAACTGAAGCTTTCTTT. Translation: CASSGQGVGTEAFF. The chain links TRBV5-1 to TRBJ1-1; 10 bases match TRBD1. V was pared by 4 bases and J by 5 bases, with 5 bases of the junction left unmatched. This CDR3 is built from 14 residues. Germline CDR1 and CDR2: SGHRS and YFSETQ.

The chain uses TRBV19 and TRBJ2-7; 9 nucleotides match TRBD1. Trimming cost V 3 bases and J 5 bases; bases outside gene matches: 14. The CDR3 loop spans 17 amino acids. Germline V CDR1 and CDR2: LNHDA, SQIVND (reference sequence). The CDR3 DNA sequence: TGTGCCAGTAGTATTAGGATGAGCTCAGGACAGGGGCACGAGCAGTACTTC. Its protein is CASSIRMSSGQGHEQYF.

V usage is TRBV28 and J usage is TRBJ1-1; perhaps TRBD1 as D (5 bases). This CDR3 is built from 14 residues. In germline, CDR1 is MDHEN, CDR2 SYDVKM. The ends were cut back, 7 bases at V and 4 bases at J, with 16 bases in the middle. The CDR3 region is CASTLNSGITEAFF. The CDR3, as DNA: TGTGCCAGCACCTTGAACTCAGGGATCACTGAAGCTTTCTTT.

The chain employs TRBV24-1 and TRBJ1-4, with D possibly TRBD1 on 6 matching bases. The CDR3 extends over 15 amino acids. The germline V gene encodes CDR1 KGHDR and CDR2 SFDVKD. Deletions cut 4 bases from V and 7 bases from J, with 15 bases between. CDR3 in DNA: TGTGCCACCAGTGACGCCAGGGGAGGGATTGAAAAACTGTTTTTT. It codes for CATSDARGGIEKLFF.

The genes are TRBV6-5 and TRBJ2-7; the match to TRBD2 covers 11 bases. CDR1 MNHEY and CDR2 SVGAGI come from the germline V gene. V shed 8 bases, J shed 4 bases, and the junction held 10 bases outside the gene matches. The CDR3 totals 15 residues. The CDR3 DNA reads TGTGCCAGCGCAAATAGCGGGAGGGCCCGGTACGAGCAGTACTTC. Amino acid sequence: CASANSGRARYEQYF.

The CDR3 loop reads CASSPPGIHEQYF. The CDR3 DNA follows: TGTGCCAGTAGTCCCCCAGGGATCCACGAGCAGTACTTC. The V gene is TRBV19, the J gene TRBJ2-7; tentatively, D is TRBD1 (5 bases). V was trimmed by 5 bases and J by 5 bases, leaving 13 bases between them. The CDR3 is made up of 13 amino acids. Germline CDR1 is LNHDA and CDR2 is SQIVND (reference sequence).

The V call is TRBV28, the J call TRBJ1-2; D call uncertain. This CDR3 comprises 11 residues. Between the trimmed V and J ends, which lost 5 bases and 7 bases, there was a span of 8 bases. CDR1 is MDHEN, CDR2 SYDVKM, per germline. This CDR3 reads CASSPRVGYTF. The CDR3 nucleotides are TGTGCCAGCAGTCCTCGGGTTGGCTACACCTTC.

The rearrangement uses TRBV25-1 and TRBJ2-7; D is ambiguous. The CDR3 is 13 amino acids. Germline CDR1 MGHDK, CDR2 SYGVNS. Trimming pared 0 bases from V and 2 bases from J, leaving 5 bases between. The CDR3: CASSEYNTYEQYF. The CDR3 DNA sequence: TGTGCCAGCAGTGAATATAACACCTACGAGCAGTACTTC.

The V call is TRBV19, the J call TRBJ1-6; no reliable D call. Germline V gives CDR1 LNHDA, CDR2 SQIVND (reference sequence). The V and J ends lost 8 bases and 8 bases respectively, with 16 bases between them. This CDR3 is built from 14 residues. CDR3 residues: CASGRRVVDSPLHF. The CDR3 coding sequence is TGTGCCAGTGGGAGAAGGGTCGTTGATTCACCCCTCCACTTT.

The chain links TRBV6-2 or TRBV6-3 to TRBJ2-1; 8 positions match TRBD2. The CDR3 is 18 amino acids. V trimming: 0 bases; J trimming: 7 bases; junction bases outside the gene matches: 14. CDR1 and CDR2 (germline): MNHEY, SVGEGT. The CDR3 coding sequence is TGTGCCAGCAGTTACTCGGGTAGCGGGACAATTCGGGGGAATGAGCAGTTCTTC. Its protein product is CASSYSGSGTIRGNEQFF.

This chain links TRBV20-1 with TRBJ2-7, with a weak D call TRBD2 (5 bases). Trimming removed 3 bases from V and 5 bases from J, with 14 bases in between. Germline assignment: CDR1 DFQATT and CDR2 SNEGSKA (reference sequence). This CDR3 is built from 13 residues. CDR3 loop: CSASKVLRDEQYF. CDR3 DNA sequence: TGCAGTGCTAGTAAGGTTTTGAGGGACGAGCAGTACTTC.

This chain connects TRBV10-3 to TRBJ2-7; 8 bases line up with TRBD2. The ends lost 6 bases at V and 4 bases at J; junction bases unmatched: 5. The CDR3 has 13 amino acids. CDR1 and CDR2 from the germline V gene are ENHRY and SYGVKD. CDR3 region: CAISRSGRYEQYF. CDR3 in DNA: TGTGCCATCAGCCGGAGCGGGAGATACGAGCAGTACTTC.

The V gene is TRBV13, the J gene TRBJ2-7; TRBD1 agrees at 11 bases. CDR1 and CDR2 (germline): PRHDT, FYEKMQ (reference sequence). V was clipped by 5 bases and J by 4 bases; unmatched bases: 7. This CDR3 comprises 15 residues. The CDR3 bases are TGTGCCAGCAGCCTTTGGACAGGGGGCTTGTACGAGCAGTACTTC. The encoded protein is CASSLWTGGLYEQYF.

This chain uses TRBV11-3 with TRBJ1-5; D gene ambiguous. Germline-derived CDR1 and CDR2 are SGHNT and YENEEA. This CDR3 is built from 13 residues. With 0 bases removed from V and 6 bases from J, the gap between germline ends came to 6 bases. The DNA of the CDR3 is TGTGCCAGCAGCTTAGATCTTAGTCAGCCCCAGCATTTT. Amino acid sequence: CASSLDLSQPQHF.

The chain is built from TRBV25-1 and TRBJ2-7; TRBD2 aligns across 10 bases. This CDR3 has 16 amino acids. The germline V gene has CDR1 MGHDK and CDR2 SYGVNS. V shed 3 bases, J shed 2 bases, and the junction held 7 bases outside the gene matches. The CDR3 protein is CASSDTSSGRTYEQYF. Written as DNA, the CDR3 is TGTGCCAGCAGTGATACGTCTAGCGGGAGAACCTACGAGCAGTACTTC.

The genes are TRBV27 and TRBJ2-7; the match to TRBD2 covers 8 bases. CDR1 is MNHEY and CDR2 is SMNVEV in the germline V gene (reference sequence). J was trimmed by 7 bases and V by 4 bases; bases with no gene match: 12. There are 15 residues in the CDR3. For the CDR3, the DNA is TGTGCCAGCAGTTCGCTCGGGAGGGCAGGGCGGGAGCAGTACTTC. Its protein is CASSSLGRAGREQYF.

This chain links TRBV28 with TRBJ1-2; 7 bases are shared with TRBD1. This CDR3 region has 14 residues. The germline V gene encodes CDR1 MDHEN and CDR2 SYDVKM. V trimming: 9 bases; J trimming: 4 bases; junction bases outside the gene matches: 11. CDR3 coding DNA: TGTGCCAGTCTCGGACAGGTCCGCGTCTATGGCTACACCTTC. Protein product: CASLGQVRVYGYTF.

This clone was counted many times. CDR3: CSVEPGPWEGYTF. Written as DNA, the CDR3 is TGCAGCGTTGAGCCCGGCCCTTGGGAGGGCTACACCTTC. This sequence joins TRBV29-1 and TRBJ1-2; no clear D. Germline V lookup: CDR1 SQVTM, CDR2 ANQGSEA. The CDR3 length is 13 residues. V was clipped by 3 bases and J by 8 bases, with 16 bases between them. The entire variable domain, with the rest obtained from reference TRBV29-1 and TRBJ1-2, is as follows: SAVISQKPSRDICQRGTSLTIQCQVDSQVTMMFWYRQQPGQSLTLIATANQGSEATYESGFVIDKFPISRPNLTFSTLTVSNMSPEDSSIYLCSVEPGPWEGYTFGSGTRLTVV.

This chain uses TRBV24-1 with TRBJ1-5, with D uncertain. Deletions cut 3 bases from V and 3 bases from J, with 8 bases between. CDR1 KGHDR and CDR2 SFDVKD come from the germline V gene. This CDR3 contains 14 residues. In nucleotides, the CDR3 is TGTGCCACCAGTGATGGAGGATCCAATCAGCCCCAGCATTTT. As protein: CATSDGGSNQPQHF.